The sequence of this T cell receptor (beta chain) was determined in a study of blood T cell repertoires in COVID-19 (dated by TCRdb to 2020 to 2021). About the study as a whole: Samples covering the acute and convalescent phases of COVID-19 were provided by collaborators in the United States, Italy and Spain. The prospective study material was composed of cDNA or gDNA derived from T cells, B-cell-depleted T cells, or PBMCs. The dataset comprised deeply sampled blood TCRbeta repertoires from subjects exposed to, actively infected with, or recovered from COVID-19. The repertoires were made available in a free public database intended to serve as a resource for research on the immune response to SARS-CoV-2. Samples were obtained from the ongoing ImmuneRACE study (first 160 participants) and from 1,200 or so subjects provided by 6 global collaborators. Sample metadata almost always included a de-identified subject ID, COVID-19 status, age in years and sex. Where available, HLA class I and class II types were obtained from metadata supplied by the sample provider rather than from assay-based typing. Here is what the overall study found, with its caveats: Clinical and demographic metadata were provided uncurated, with the amount varying by source and participant.

The junction shows trimming of 3 bases on V and 9 bases on J, plus 18 bases between the germline ends. CDR1 and CDR2 (SNHLY, FYNNEI) derive from the germline V gene. The CDR3 starts with the cysteine, ends with the phenylalanine, and has 15 residues. Just CDR3 DNA is preserved here, 45 bases in frame from base 1. For this clone: Its antigen is currently not known. No base qualities exist here, and no much larger clone lies one base off it.

TCRbeta CDR3 regions were amplified from genomic DNA using the immunoSEQ Assay, a bias-controlled multiplex PCR. Per the original workflow: Nucleated cell counts per sample were estimated from amplification of reference gene primers within the assay. To quantify the absolute abundance of each unique TCRbeta CDR3 rearrangement, sequence reads were collapsed and filtered. Productive Simpson clonality was computed per sample as the square root of Simpson's diversity index over productive rearrangements. TCRdb's version of the immuneACCESS table is confined to in-frame rearrangements and falls short of the full clone set. An unresolved V gene accounts for under half of the shortfall where checked; the remainder is of unknown origin. For V, J and clone size, that table is used; D and trimming come from the DNA. The sample table lists roughly 250,000 clones, approximately 86% of them with a count of one. About 1.6% of the sample comes from the top ten.

Enrolling through a virtual design, the prospective study's participants ranged in age from roughly 18 to 89 years and lived across some 23 United States geographic areas. In the prospective study, cohorts were assigned on the basis of participant-reported clinical history obtained from a screening survey and a study questionnaire. For ImmuneRACE Cohort 3, a participant was defined as recovered based on two consecutive negative NP/OP PCR tests, clearance by a healthcare professional, or resolution of symptoms. In the prospective study, whole blood, serum and a nasopharyngeal or oropharyngeal swab were collected from each participant by mobile phlebotomists. Additional blood draws and questionnaires over an approximately two-month period could optionally be provided by prospective study participants. Prospective study blood samples were shipped either frozen or at room temperature before DNA extraction.

This TCR derives from a woman between 50 and 59 years old who had recovered from COVID-19. The source material was PBMCs or T cells enriched from blood (not recorded which). The V gene is TRBV2 and the J gene is TRBJ2-1; D gene: possibly TRBD2, on 6 matching bases. CDR3 sequence: CASSESGTPKGEQFF. In nucleotides, the sequence is TGTGCCAGCAGTGAGTCCGGGACTCCAAAGGGTGAGCAGTTCTTC.